The table lists the clone carrying this T cell receptor beta chain with a few counts. Residents of 20 to 25 US areas, aged roughly 18 to 89 years, made up the participants. This sample was taken from a study of blood T cell repertoires in COVID-19. The germline V gene encodes CDR1 GTSNPN and CDR2 SVGIG (reference sequence). This CDR3 has 14 amino acids. V lost 3 bases to trimming and J lost 2 bases, with 14 bases between them. The repertoire was sequenced with immunoSEQ multiplex PCR; TCRdb's copy has only in-frame clones and lacks some. In the table there are approximately 140,000 clones, 80% to 90% of which are singletons.

The chain employs TRBV30 and TRBJ2-7; D is undetermined. Sequencing was performed on PBMCs or T cells enriched from blood (not recorded which). This clonotype was obtained from a woman between 50 and 59 years old with acute COVID-19. Here the CDR3 DNA reads TGTGCCTGGAGCCGATCAGGTAAAACCTACGAGCAGTACTTC. Protein product: CAWSRSGKTYEQYF.